Listed below are T cell receptor beta chains from one sample, sequenced in a study of T cell responses to AZD1222 COVID-19 vaccine. The method was immunoSEQ multiplex PCR; TCRdb's version includes in-frame clones alone and lacks a portion of them. The repertoire holds roughly 120,000 clones, with 89% as singletons. Specimen: peripheral blood, collected on day 0 of AZD1222 vaccination. Receptor source: an adult in good health. CDR3s include the opening cysteine and the closing phenylalanine or tryptophan. D genes are given only for firm matches. Clone size appears in some rows only: once, few, many, or a class for an expanded clone.

v_call: TRBV12-3/TRBV12-4; j_call: TRBJ2-3; clone_size: NA; d_call: NA; cdr3_aa: CASSLARDTQYF; cdr3_nt: TGTGCCAGCAGTTTAGCCCGAGATACGCAGTATTTT
v_call: TRBV28; j_call: TRBJ1-2; clone_size: NA; d_call: NA; cdr3_aa: CASRSPGNNVMGYTF; cdr3_nt: TGTGCCAGCAGATCCCCCGGCAATAATGTTATGGGGTACACCTTC
v_call: TRBV5-6; j_call: TRBJ1-5; clone_size: NA; d_call: NA; cdr3_aa: CASSLAISNQPQHF; cdr3_nt: TGTGCCAGCAGCTTGGCGATAAGCAATCAGCCCCAGCATTTT
v_call: TRBV3-1/TRBV3-2; j_call: TRBJ1-6; clone_size: NA; d_call: NA; cdr3_aa: CASSLVGTYNSPLHF; cdr3_nt: TGTGCCAGCAGTCTAGTAGGGACCTATAATTCACCCCTCCACTTT
v_call: TRBV11-2; j_call: TRBJ2-1; clone_size: NA; d_call: TRBD2; cdr3_aa: CASSPGGGGASYNEQFF; cdr3_nt: TGTGCCAGCAGCCCCGGGGGCGGGGGGGCTTCCTACAATGAGCAGTTCTTC
v_call: TRBV28; j_call: TRBJ2-7; clone_size: NA; d_call: NA; cdr3_aa: CASSLSRRGSYEQYF; cdr3_nt: TGTGCCAGCAGCTTGTCGCGACGGGGATCCTACGAGCAGTACTTC
v_call: TRBV3-1/TRBV3-2; j_call: TRBJ2-7; clone_size: few; d_call: NA; cdr3_aa: CASGEKGLEQYF; cdr3_nt: TGTGCCAGTGGAGAGAAGGGGCTCGAGCAGTACTTC
v_call: TRBV20-1; j_call: TRBJ2-1; clone_size: NA; d_call: TRBD2; cdr3_aa: CSASDRGGLNEQFF; cdr3_nt: TGCAGTGCTAGTGATCGGGGGGGCCTCAATGAGCAGTTCTTC
v_call: TRBV7-3; j_call: TRBJ2-3; clone_size: NA; d_call: NA; cdr3_aa: CASSPARSNTQYF; cdr3_nt: TGTGCCAGCAGCCCAGCCCGGTCCAATACGCAGTATTTT
v_call: TRBV6-5; j_call: TRBJ1-2; clone_size: NA; d_call: TRBD1; cdr3_aa: CASTYRGGYGYTF; cdr3_nt: TGTGCCAGCACTTACAGGGGGGGCTATGGCTACACCTTC
v_call: TRBV24-1; j_call: TRBJ1-1; clone_size: NA; d_call: NA; cdr3_aa: CATSDSGNTEAFF; cdr3_nt: TGTGCCACCAGTGATTCGGGGAACACTGAAGCTTTCTTT
v_call: TRBV10-3; j_call: TRBJ1-1; clone_size: NA; d_call: NA; cdr3_aa: CAISEARGGFTEAFF; cdr3_nt: TGTGCCATCAGTGAGGCGCGGGGGGGCTTCACTGAAGCTTTCTTT
v_call: TRBV15; j_call: TRBJ1-4; clone_size: NA; d_call: TRBD1; cdr3_aa: CATSRGTGRDEKLFF; cdr3_nt: TGTGCCACCAGCAGAGGGACAGGGAGGGACGAAAAACTGTTTTTT
v_call: TRBV7-7; j_call: TRBJ2-5; clone_size: NA; d_call: TRBD1; cdr3_aa: CASSRGQVQETQYF; cdr3_nt: TGTGCTAGCAGCCGGGGACAGGTCCAAGAGACCCAGTACTTC
v_call: TRBV4-3; j_call: TRBJ2-2; clone_size: NA; d_call: NA; cdr3_aa: CASSQFPAANTGELFF; cdr3_nt: TGCGCCAGCAGCCAATTCCCAGCGGCGAACACCGGGGAGCTGTTTTTT
v_call: TRBV6-5; j_call: TRBJ1-4; clone_size: NA; d_call: NA; cdr3_aa: CASSMGAFNEKLFF; cdr3_nt: TGTGCCAGCTCTATGGGGGCCTTTAATGAAAAACTGTTTTTT
v_call: TRBV30; j_call: TRBJ1-4; clone_size: NA; d_call: NA; cdr3_aa: CAWSVFGGRGGEKLFF; cdr3_nt: TGTGCCTGGAGTGTCTTCGGGGGCCGGGGTGGTGAAAAACTGTTTTTT
v_call: TRBV4-3; j_call: TRBJ1-4; clone_size: NA; d_call: TRBD1; cdr3_aa: CASSQGDQGAGATNEKLFF; cdr3_nt: TGCGCCAGCAGCCAAGGGGATCAGGGGGCAGGGGCAACTAATGAAAAACTGTTTTTT
v_call: TRBV5-1; j_call: TRBJ2-4; clone_size: NA; d_call: NA; cdr3_aa: CASSFEPAKNIQYF; cdr3_nt: TGCGCCAGCAGTTTCGAACCAGCCAAAAACATTCAGTACTTC
v_call: TRBV5-1; j_call: TRBJ1-3; clone_size: NA; d_call: NA; cdr3_aa: CASSLLSRSSGNTIYF; cdr3_nt: TGCGCCAGCAGCTTGTTGTCCCGGAGCTCTGGAAACACCATATATTTT
v_call: TRBV28; j_call: TRBJ1-2; clone_size: NA; d_call: NA; cdr3_aa: CASSLGAHTVSYGYTF; cdr3_nt: TGTGCCAGCAGTTTGGGGGCCCACACTGTTAGCTATGGCTACACCTTC
v_call: TRBV29-1; j_call: TRBJ1-2; clone_size: NA; d_call: NA; cdr3_aa: CSVVGEDGYTF; cdr3_nt: TGCAGCGTTGTCGGGGAGGATGGCTACACCTTC
v_call: TRBV5-1; j_call: TRBJ2-5; clone_size: NA; d_call: TRBD1; cdr3_aa: CASSLWQGDQETQYF; cdr3_nt: TGCGCCAGCAGCTTGTGGCAGGGGGACCAAGAGACCCAGTACTTC
v_call: TRBV7-6; j_call: TRBJ2-3; clone_size: NA; d_call: NA; cdr3_aa: CASSSTDTQYF; cdr3_nt: TGTGCCAGCAGCTCCACAGATACGCAGTATTTT
v_call: TRBV18; j_call: TRBJ2-5; clone_size: NA; d_call: TRBD1; cdr3_aa: CASSPQQGAGQETQYF; cdr3_nt: TGTGCCAGCTCACCCCAACAGGGGGCCGGCCAAGAGACCCAGTACTTC
v_call: TRBV2; j_call: TRBJ2-7; clone_size: NA; d_call: TRBD1; cdr3_aa: CASARTGAGEQYF; cdr3_nt: TGTGCCAGCGCCCGGACAGGCGCCGGGGAGCAGTACTTC
v_call: TRBV19; j_call: TRBJ1-3; clone_size: NA; d_call: NA; cdr3_aa: CASSIGGGTGNTIYF; cdr3_nt: TGTGCCAGTAGTATAGGCGGAGGAACTGGAAACACCATATATTTT
v_call: TRBV5-1; j_call: TRBJ1-1; clone_size: NA; d_call: NA; cdr3_aa: CASALQGNTEAFF; cdr3_nt: TGCGCCAGCGCTCTTCAGGGGAACACTGAAGCTTTCTTT
v_call: TRBV24-1; j_call: TRBJ2-7; clone_size: NA; d_call: NA; cdr3_aa: CATSDTTLPYEQYF; cdr3_nt: TGTGCCACCAGTGATACAACCCTCCCCTACGAGCAGTACTTC
v_call: TRBV19; j_call: TRBJ1-5; clone_size: NA; d_call: NA; cdr3_aa: CASSSGYGNQPQHF; cdr3_nt: TGTGCCAGTAGTTCGGGGTATGGCAATCAGCCCCAGCATTTT
v_call: TRBV18; j_call: TRBJ1-1; clone_size: NA; d_call: NA; cdr3_aa: CASSPPTGSTEAFF; cdr3_nt: TGTGCCAGCTCACCACCCACAGGGTCTACTGAAGCTTTCTTT
v_call: TRBV7-3; j_call: TRBJ2-1; clone_size: NA; d_call: NA; cdr3_aa: CASSQSPNEQFF; cdr3_nt: TGTGCCAGCAGCCAATCCCCCAATGAGCAGTTCTTC
v_call: TRBV10-3; j_call: TRBJ2-3; clone_size: once; d_call: TRBD2; cdr3_aa: CATTSGGADTQYF; cdr3_nt: TGTGCCACGACTAGCGGGGGGGCAGATACGCAGTATTTT
v_call: TRBV7-2; j_call: TRBJ1-3; clone_size: NA; d_call: NA; cdr3_aa: CASSLRNSGNTIYF; cdr3_nt: TGTGCCAGCAGCTTACGGAACTCTGGAAACACCATATATTTT
v_call: TRBV9; j_call: TRBJ1-5; clone_size: NA; d_call: NA; cdr3_aa: CASSAHMNSNQPQHF; cdr3_nt: TGTGCCAGCAGCGCCCACATGAATAGCAATCAGCCCCAGCATTTT
v_call: TRBV5-1; j_call: TRBJ1-5; clone_size: NA; d_call: TRBD1; cdr3_aa: CASSLTGQSGNQPQHF; cdr3_nt: TGCGCCAGCAGCTTGACGGGACAGTCAGGCAATCAGCCCCAGCATTTT
v_call: TRBV9; j_call: TRBJ2-6; clone_size: NA; d_call: TRBD2; cdr3_aa: CASSVTGEGTTFSGANVLTF; cdr3_nt: TGTGCCAGCAGCGTAACGGGGGAGGGGACCACGTTCTCTGGGGCCAACGTCCTGACTTTC
v_call: TRBV18; j_call: TRBJ2-2; clone_size: NA; d_call: NA; cdr3_aa: CASSPQGEDTGELFF; cdr3_nt: TGTGCCAGCTCACCACAGGGGGAGGACACCGGGGAGCTGTTTTTT
v_call: TRBV3-1/TRBV3-2; j_call: TRBJ2-1; clone_size: NA; d_call: TRBD2; cdr3_aa: CASSQDPGGAGGPGDEQFF; cdr3_nt: TGTGCCAGCAGCCAAGACCCGGGAGGAGCGGGGGGGCCAGGCGATGAGCAGTTCTTC
v_call: TRBV7-9; j_call: TRBJ2-3; clone_size: NA; d_call: NA; cdr3_aa: CASSLAGYTDTQYF; cdr3_nt: TGTGCCAGCAGCTTAGCAGGTTATACAGATACGCAGTATTTT
v_call: TRBV3-1/TRBV3-2; j_call: TRBJ2-3; clone_size: once; d_call: TRBD2; cdr3_aa: CASSQRLAGGTDTQYF; cdr3_nt: TGTGCCAGCAGCCAGAGACTAGCGGGAGGTACAGATACGCAGTATTTT
v_call: TRBV6-5; j_call: TRBJ2-7; clone_size: NA; d_call: TRBD2; cdr3_aa: CASRTSGAYEQYF; cdr3_nt: TGTGCCAGCAGGACTAGCGGGGCCTACGAGCAGTACTTC
v_call: TRBV19; j_call: TRBJ2-3; clone_size: NA; d_call: NA; cdr3_aa: CASGDRRQDTQYF; cdr3_nt: TGTGCCAGTGGGGACCGCCGACAGGATACGCAGTATTTT
v_call: TRBV5-1; j_call: TRBJ2-3; clone_size: NA; d_call: NA; cdr3_aa: CASSFSDNTDTQYF; cdr3_nt: TGCGCCAGCAGCTTTAGTGACAACACAGATACGCAGTATTTT
v_call: TRBV5-6; j_call: TRBJ1-6; clone_size: NA; d_call: NA; cdr3_aa: CASRTGSSSPLHF; cdr3_nt: TGTGCCAGCCGAACAGGGAGTAGTTCACCCCTCCACTTT
v_call: TRBV5-1; j_call: TRBJ2-7; clone_size: NA; d_call: TRBD2; cdr3_aa: CASRPSAGGYEQYF; cdr3_nt: TGCGCCAGCAGACCCTCAGCGGGGGGCTACGAGCAGTACTTC
v_call: TRBV7-9; j_call: TRBJ1-2; clone_size: once; d_call: TRBD1; cdr3_aa: CASSLDQGAGYTF; cdr3_nt: TGTGCCAGCAGCTTGGATCAGGGGGCTGGCTACACCTTC
v_call: TRBV19; j_call: TRBJ1-4; clone_size: NA; d_call: TRBD1; cdr3_aa: CASRTGKNEKLFF; cdr3_nt: TGTGCCAGTCGGACAGGGAAAAATGAAAAACTGTTTTTT